The entry below gives a single T cell receptor (beta chain) sequence along with its context. The antigen is unknown. These data come from a study of T cells in narcolepsy. Sequencing used immunoSEQ multiplex PCR; TCRdb keeps in-frame clones, though not all of them. The profile shows tens of thousands of clones, roughly four fifths of them singletons. The CDR3 totals 13 residues. Germline CDR1 MNHNS, CDR2 SASEGT. The ends lost 4 bases at V and 3 bases at J; junction bases unmatched: 2. Study results and caveats: Comparing one patient's CSF and blood CD4+ clonotypes highlighted HCRT- and TRIB2-specific autoreactive clonotypes.

The chain joins TRBV6-1 to TRBJ2-7, with 8 bases lining up with TRBD1. This TCR was sampled from a human donor with narcolepsy. Sequencing was carried out using CD45RA- memory CD4+ T cells from PBMCs. CDR3 sequence: CASSVDRGYEQYF. The CDR3 nucleotides read TGTGCCAGCAGTGTAGACAGGGGCTACGAGCAGTACTTC.